The clone carrying this TCR beta chain was picked up a small number of times. Antigen: not known. These data originate in a study of blood T cells in healthy people across ages. Whole-study findings and limits: Fewer expanded clones and more diversity marked long-lived versus aged donors.

Each sample gave at least 7 million isolated PBMCs. The length of the CDR3 is 15 residues. V shed 6 bases, J shed 4 bases, and the junction held 4 bases outside the gene matches. Germline V gene data show CDR1 as MNHEY and CDR2 as SVGEGT. Alongside a J-beta primer mix, a sample-barcoded 5' primer served in a second PCR lasting about 7 to 12 cycles. TCRdb re-called the 5' RACE reads with MiXCR, one entry per CDR3 protein. Of some 1.1 million distinct CDR3 sequences listed, 35% to 45% were seen once; the top ten hold around 14%. This clonotype originated in a man between 18 and 29 years old in good health. The sequencing input was blood. V usage is TRBV6-2 or TRBV6-3 and J usage is TRBJ2-1, with 12 bases that match TRBD2. CDR3 amino acids: CASRPSGGDYNEQFF. In DNA form, the CDR3 reads TGTGCCAGCAGGCCTAGCGGGGGGGATTACAATGAGCAGTTCTTC.